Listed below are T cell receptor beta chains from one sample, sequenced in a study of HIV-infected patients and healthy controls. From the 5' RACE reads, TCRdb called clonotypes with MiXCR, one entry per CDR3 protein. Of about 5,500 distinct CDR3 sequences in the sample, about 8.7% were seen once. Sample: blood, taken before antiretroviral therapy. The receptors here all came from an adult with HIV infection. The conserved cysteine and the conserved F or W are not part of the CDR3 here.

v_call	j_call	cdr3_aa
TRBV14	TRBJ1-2	ASSQESLWVFSDLRTNYGYT
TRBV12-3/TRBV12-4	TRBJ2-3	ASTGEDGTDTQY
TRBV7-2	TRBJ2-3	ASSSAFDSDYLLDTDTQY
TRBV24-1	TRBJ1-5	ATSDSGNQPQH
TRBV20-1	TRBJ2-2	SATTSTNTGELF
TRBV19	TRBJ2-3	ASSPEVTDTQY
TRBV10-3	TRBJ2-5	AISDTSGSFQETQY
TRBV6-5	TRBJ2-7	ASKGGTTPYEQY
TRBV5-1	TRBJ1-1	ASSLSVNTEAF
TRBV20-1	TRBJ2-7	SARAGTSGTYEQY
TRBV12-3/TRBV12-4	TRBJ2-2	ASTAYMGDTGELF
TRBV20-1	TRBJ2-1	SANPPNIDNEQF
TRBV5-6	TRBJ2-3	ASSLGPMQSTDTQY
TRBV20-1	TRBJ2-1	SASRAAGGPWGGNEQF
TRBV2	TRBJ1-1	ASSGGLGAEAF
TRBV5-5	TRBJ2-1	ASSWEAAYNEQF
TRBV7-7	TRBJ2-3	ASSSTGRDTQY
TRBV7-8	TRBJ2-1	ASSLAQDNEQF
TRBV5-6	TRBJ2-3	ASSLGLNPNTQY
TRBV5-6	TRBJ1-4	ASSLGSGINEKLF
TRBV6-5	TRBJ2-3	ASSYSIPPNSADTQY
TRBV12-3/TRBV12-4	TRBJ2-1	ASSRTSGSGEQF